The rows below give T cell receptor beta chains drawn from one sample of a study of shared clonotypes between healthy human individuals. The repertoire was sequenced with immunoSEQ multiplex PCR; TCRdb's copy has only in-frame clones and lacks some. This table has over a million clones, around 98.5% appearing once. What was sequenced was naive CD4+ T cells sorted from blood. These receptors originate from a young man in good health. The CDR3 runs from the conserved cysteine through the conserved F or W. The order of the fields is D gene, clone size, J gene, V gene, CDR3 protein, CDR3 DNA. A D gene is named only where the DNA matches it firmly. The size field is filled for only some rows; it gives once, few, many or a size class.

TRBD1,.,TRBJ2-7,TRBV5-1,CASGPQGAYEQYF,TGCGCCAGCGGGCCCCAGGGGGCCTACGAGCAGTACTTC
.,.,TRBJ2-5,TRBV2,CASSEALGGQETQYF,TGTGCCAGCAGTGAAGCGCTAGGGGGTCAAGAGACCCAGTACTTC
.,.,TRBJ1-1,TRBV4-3,CASSQDLRASPTEAFF,TGCGCCAGCAGCCAAGATTTAAGGGCCAGTCCCACTGAAGCTTTCTTT
TRBD2,once,TRBJ2-1,TRBV10-1,CASRPGLAGPEQFF,TGCGCCAGCAGGCCGGGACTAGCGGGACCCGAGCAGTTCTTC
.,.,TRBJ2-7,TRBV20-1,CSATRGHEQYF,TGCAGTGCTACCCGGGGCCACGAGCAGTACTTC
.,.,TRBJ2-7,TRBV9,CASSSSARAYEQYF,TGTGCCAGCAGCTCCTCGGCGAGGGCCTACGAGCAGTACTTC
.,.,TRBJ2-7,TRBV5-1,CASSAETYEQYF,TGCGCCAGCAGCGCAGAAACCTACGAGCAGTACTTC
TRBD2,.,TRBJ2-1,TRBV10-1,CASSDPGTSGSSAFDEQFF,TGCGCCAGCAGTGACCCGGGGACTAGCGGGAGTTCGGCATTCGATGAGCAGTTCTTC
TRBD1,.,TRBJ2-7,TRBV7-2,CASSRDRAYYEQYF,TGTGCCAGCAGCAGGGACAGGGCATACTACGAGCAGTACTTC
.,.,TRBJ1-4,TRBV10-3,CAISEGTRQKTNEKLFF,TGTGCCATCAGTGAGGGAACCCGACAGAAGACTAATGAAAAACTGTTTTTT
.,.,TRBJ1-1,TRBV11-3,CASSLVSWRDTEAFF,TGTGCCAGCAGCTTAGTCTCCTGGAGGGACACTGAAGCTTTCTTT
.,.,TRBJ2-7,TRBV4-2,CASSQAAILAGTSYEQYF,TGTGCCAGCAGCCAAGCTGCTATTCTTGCGGGGACCTCCTACGAGCAGTACTTC
TRBD1,.,TRBJ1-5,TRBV19,CASSIADAGGQPQHF,TGTGCCAGTAGTATAGCCGACGCAGGGGGTCAGCCCCAGCATTTT
.,.,TRBJ2-7,TRBV2,CASSEKSRSIIAYEQYF,TGTGCCAGCAGTGAAAAATCTCGGTCCATTATAGCCTACGAGCAGTACTTC
.,.,TRBJ2-7,TRBV7-2,CASSDTRLGGYEQYF,TGTGCCAGCAGCGACACACGCCTAGGGGGATACGAGCAGTACTTC
TRBD1,.,TRBJ1-5,TRBV18,CASSPGQGASNQPQHF,TGTGCCAGCTCACCGGGACAGGGTGCAAGCAATCAGCCCCAGCATTTT
.,.,TRBJ1-4,TRBV10-3,CAISRDGSNEKLFF,TGTGCCATCAGCCGGGACGGCTCAAATGAAAAACTGTTTTTT
TRBD1,.,TRBJ1-1,TRBV6-5,CASRNDRVGAFF,TGTGCCAGCAGAAATGACAGGGTAGGAGCTTTCTTT
.,.,TRBJ2-1,TRBV28,CASSLGLLGGYVVNEQFF,TGTGCCAGCAGTTTAGGGCTCTTAGGGGGTTATGTGGTTAATGAGCAGTTCTTC
TRBD2,.,TRBJ2-5,TRBV19,CASSREGTWTQYF,TGTGCCAGTAGTCGGGAGGGGACGTGGACCCAGTACTTC